Each of the 5 T cell receptor beta chains below was sequenced from the same sample in a study of CD8 T cells in Susac syndrome. Reverse transcription of about 0.45 to 1 ug RNA used random hexamers. One entry per CDR3 protein, called by TCRdb with MiXCR from the immunoSEQ multiplex PCR reads. Among some 160,000 distinct CDR3 sequences listed, approximately 95% were seen once. Sample: CD8+ T cells from PBMCs. These receptors all come from a human donor with multiple sclerosis.

The chain carries TRBV29-1 and TRBJ2-2; 7 bases are a match to TRBD2. CDR3 size: 16 residues. V was clipped by 0 bases and J by 1 base; unmatched bases: 5. In germline, CDR1 is SQVTM, CDR2 ANQGSEA. The CDR3 DNA reads as TGCAGCGTTGAAGATCCAGGGAGGGAGAACACCGGGGAGCTGTTTTTT. Translation: CSVEDPGRENTGELFF.

The chain combines TRBV29-1 with TRBJ1-2; D not certain. With 5 bases removed from V and 8 bases from J, the gap between germline ends came to 18 bases. The CDR3 covers 13 residues. Germline V CDR1 and CDR2: SQVTM, ANQGSEA. The CDR3 region is CSVSPGSPDGYTF. For the CDR3, the DNA is TGCAGCGTTTCCCCGGGGTCACCAGACGGCTACACCTTC.

The table lists this clonotype with a count of one. The chain combines TRBV13 with TRBJ2-5; TRBD1 agrees at 7 bases. The CDR3 runs to 16 residues. Germline V gives CDR1 PRHDT, CDR2 FYEKMQ (reference sequence). The V gene end was trimmed by 2 bases and the J gene end by 2 bases; junction bases not matched to a gene: 8. The CDR3 sequence is CASSLIGQEEQETQYF. The DNA of the CDR3 is TGTGCCAGCAGCTTAATCGGACAGGAGGAGCAAGAGACCCAGTACTTC.

This chain connects TRBV6-5 to TRBJ2-5; D remains ambiguous. V lost 5 bases and J lost 3, with 10 bases in between. Germline CDR1 and CDR2: MNHEY and SVGAGI. This CDR3 is 13 amino acids long. CDR3 amino acids: CASSKDGEETQYF. The CDR3 DNA follows: TGTGCCAGCAGTAAGGACGGAGAAGAGACCCAGTACTTC.

The V call is TRBV5-1, the J call TRBJ2-2; D call uncertain. Germline V CDR1 and CDR2: SGHRS, YFSETQ. With 0 bases removed from V and 7 bases from J, the gap between germline ends came to 7 bases. This CDR3 region has 13 residues. CDR3 nucleotides: TGCGCCAGCAGCTTGGTACTCGGCGGGGAGCTGTTTTTT. Protein sequence: CASSLVLGGELFF.